The 30 T cell receptor beta chains below all came from one sample that was sequenced in a study of cytomegalovirus exposure and HLA in healthy donors. A multiplex PCR was run with 60 Vbeta primers and 13 Jbeta primers. Sequencing was performed with immunoSEQ multiplex PCR; in TCRdb, only in-frame clones are kept and a portion is missing. The repertoire holds some 170,000 clones, roughly 76% seen once, with 13% in the top ten. The specimen was PBMCs. Receptors originate from a woman between 50 and 59 years old in good health and CMV-seronegative.

A few counts support this clone. This rearrangement joins TRBV5-1 to TRBJ2-1; 11 positions match TRBD2. The junction had 8 bases not matched to a gene; V was cut back by 2 bases and J by 7 bases. The CDR3 has 16 residues. Germline values: CDR1 SGHRS, CDR2 YFSETQ. CDR3 coding DNA: TGCGCCAGCAGCTTTAGCGGGGGGGCTGCTACAAATGAGCAGTTCTTC. Amino acids: CASSFSGGAATNEQFF.

V and J are TRBV5-1 and TRBJ2-1; D possibly corresponds to TRBD1 (6 bases). V lost 3 bases and J lost 10, with 23 bases in between. The CDR3 spans 16 residues. Germline CDR1 SGHRS, CDR2 YFSETQ. The CDR3 is CASSSLTGFGSGEQFF. In nucleotides, the CDR3 is TGCGCCAGCAGCTCGCTGACAGGTTTTGGGAGTGGGGAGCAGTTCTTC.

This chain connects TRBV27 to TRBJ2-7; D might be TRBD1 (5 bases). Per germline, CDR1 MNHEY and CDR2 SMNVEV (reference sequence). This CDR3 has 12 residues. The V and J ends lost 6 bases and 9 bases respectively, with 15 bases between them. In DNA form, the CDR3 reads TGTGCCAGCAGAACCCTGCAGGGTGTGCAGTACTTC. This sequence encodes CASRTLQGVQYF.

This clone was seen a few times. The CDR3 coding sequence is TGTGCCAGCAGCCAAGTCCGGGGGGCGGGCGAAAAACTGTTTTTT. Its translation: CASSQVRGAGEKLFF. The chain combines TRBV14 with TRBJ1-4; D is possibly TRBD1 (6 bases). Trimming cost V 1 base and J 8 bases, with 14 bases left between them. Germline V gene lookup returns CDR1 SGHDN and CDR2 FVKESK. This CDR3 comprises 15 residues.

This rearrangement joins TRBV29-1 to TRBJ2-3; D not resolved. CDR1 and CDR2 from the germline V gene are SQVTM and ANQGSEA. Trimming took 5 bases from V and 3 from J, leaving 12 bases between them. The CDR3 is 13 residues long. The CDR3 DNA follows: TGCAGCGTTCCACGAAGGCGGACAGATACGCAGTATTTT. Protein: CSVPRRRTDTQYF.

The J gene is TRBJ2-2, the V gene TRBV10-3, with TRBD1 matching over 7 bases. Germline lookup yields CDR1 ENHRY and CDR2 SYGVKD. This CDR3 contains 16 residues. V was pared by 7 bases and J by 1 base, with 9 bases of the junction left unmatched. The CDR3 sequence: CAIMAGTERNTGELFF. CDR3 DNA: TGTGCCATCATGGCCGGGACAGAGAGGAACACCGGGGAGCTGTTTTTT.

This chain joins TRBV7-3 and TRBJ1-1; D unclear. CDR1 is SGHTA and CDR2 is FQGTGA in the germline V gene. V lost 2 bases, J lost 1 base, and 11 bases lay in between. This CDR3 comprises 15 residues. The CDR3 region is CASSLRGLGNTEAFF. The CDR3 bases are TGTGCCAGCAGCTTACGTGGACTTGGGAACACTGAAGCTTTCTTT.

The V call is TRBV5-4, the J call TRBJ1-1; possible D gene TRBD1, 5 bases. Germline CDR1 reads SGHNT; CDR2 reads YYREEE (reference sequence). This CDR3 region has 15 residues. V was shortened by 4 bases and J by 0 bases, with 13 bases between the two germline ends. CDR3 in DNA: TGTGCCAGCAGCCAGGACGGGGGTATGAACACTGAAGCTTTCTTT. It yields the protein CASSQDGGMNTEAFF.

The V gene is TRBV5-6, the J gene TRBJ2-2, with 7 bases fitting TRBD1. This CDR3 has 16 residues. CDR1 is SGHDT, CDR2 YYEEEE, per germline. The V segment lost 4 bases and the J segment 7 bases; nucleotides outside the gene matches: 13. The CDR3 DNA reads as TGTGCCAGCAGCCGAATTGGAAGGGGGCAGAGCGGGGAGCTGTTTTTT. Translating gives CASSRIGRGQSGELFF.

J is TRBJ2-6 and V is TRBV5-6; D is unresolved. V shed 1 base and J shed 0 bases, with 17 bases lying between them. CDR1 is SGHDT and CDR2 is YYEEEE in the germline V gene. This CDR3 region has 19 residues. This CDR3 reads CASSLRIPGYISGANVLTF. The CDR3 bases are TGTGCCAGCAGCTTGCGGATTCCGGGTTATATCTCTGGGGCCAACGTCCTGACTTTC.

The rearrangement joins TRBV18 to TRBJ1-1; D ambiguous. Between the trimmed V and J ends, which lost 2 bases and 6 bases, there was a span of 7 bases. Germline assignment: CDR1 KGHSH and CDR2 LQKENI. The length of the CDR3 is 12 residues. The CDR3 region is CASSPGGAEAFF. Written as DNA, the CDR3 is TGTGCCAGCTCACCAGGCGGAGCTGAAGCTTTCTTT.

The sample holds one count of this clone. CDR3 sequence (DNA): TGTGCCAGCAGTTTGACAGGGCATAATCAGCCCCAGCATTTT. Translation gives CASSLTGHNQPQHF. The genes are TRBV27 and TRBJ1-5; 7 nucleotides align to TRBD1. V shed 3 bases and J 4 bases; nucleotides not matched to a gene: 3. The CDR3 is 14 residues long. The germline gives CDR1 MNHEY, CDR2 SMNVEV (reference sequence).

The count of this clone is one. The rearrangement links TRBV7-8 to TRBJ2-2, with D maybe TRBD2 (5 bases). Trimming removed 5 bases from V and 1 base from J, with 11 bases in between. The V gene's germline CDR1 is SGHVS and CDR2 FQNEAQ. This CDR3 contains 15 residues. The DNA for the CDR3 is TGTGCCAGCAGCCCCCGGACTGGGAACACCGGGGAGCTGTTTTTT. It yields the protein CASSPRTGNTGELFF.

J is TRBJ2-1 and V is TRBV29-1, with TRBD1 matching 8 bases. V trimming: 4 bases; J trimming: 7 bases; junction bases outside the gene matches: 6. Looked up from germline, CDR1 is SQVTM and CDR2 is ANQGSEA. The CDR3 is made up of 13 amino acids. CDR3 amino acids: CSVGQGIKNEQFF. Here the CDR3 DNA reads TGCAGCGTTGGACAGGGGATCAAGAATGAGCAGTTCTTC.

This clone has a handful of counts. The V and J genes are TRBV6-5 and TRBJ2-3; TRBD1 might be the D (6 bases). Germline CDR1 reads MNHEY; CDR2 reads SVGAGI. This CDR3 has 13 amino acids. V dropped 6 bases and J dropped 2 bases, with 9 bases sitting between them. CDR3: CASRDSNTDTQYF. Here the CDR3 DNA reads TGTGCCAGCAGGGACAGCAACACAGATACGCAGTATTTT.

This clone was seen a few times. This chain connects TRBV9 to TRBJ2-2; D is possibly TRBD2 (6 bases). This CDR3 region has 13 residues. The germline V gene has CDR1 SGDLS and CDR2 YYNGEE. V lost 2 bases to trimming and J lost 4 bases, with 6 bases between them. DNA of the CDR3: TGTGCCAGCAGCGTTAGCGGCACCGGGGAGCTGTTTTTT. Its protein is CASSVSGTGELFF.

The CDR3 sequence is CASSARGGRYEQFF. CDR3 DNA sequence: TGTGCCAGCAGTGCGAGGGGGGGGCGTTATGAGCAGTTCTTC. J is TRBJ2-1 and V is TRBV6-1; possible D gene TRBD2, 7 bases. Germline V gene lookup returns CDR1 MNHNS and CDR2 SASEGT. Deletions cut 4 bases from V and 8 bases from J, with 15 bases between. The CDR3 sequence is 14 residues long.

This chain links TRBV6-5 with TRBJ2-7; 11 bases map to TRBD1. The CDR3 covers 14 residues. Germline assignment: CDR1 MNHEY and CDR2 SVGAGI. Unmatched junction bases numbered 8, after V lost 10 bases and J lost 3 bases. The CDR3 bases are TGTGCCAACCGCGAGGACAGGGGGCTCTACGAGCAGTACTTC. The encoded protein is CANREDRGLYEQYF.

This chain uses TRBV6-1 with TRBJ2-3; 13 positions agree with TRBD2. The CDR3 extends over 16 amino acids. The J segment lost 3 bases and the V segment lost 4 bases, leaving 4 bases of the junction unmatched. The V gene's germline CDR1 is MNHNS and CDR2 SASEGT. CDR3 DNA: TGTGCCAGCAGTGGGGGACTAGCGGGGTATACAGATACGCAGTATTTT. Translating gives CASSGGLAGYTDTQYF.

The chain couples TRBV7-2 to TRBJ1-2, with a weak D call TRBD1 (5 bases). Germline V gives CDR1 SGHTA, CDR2 FQGNSA. Between the trimmed V and J ends, which lost 4 bases and 8 bases, there was a span of 17 bases. This CDR3 is 14 amino acids long. DNA for the CDR3: TGTGCCAGCAGCTATGACCAGGGTGTAGGGGGCTACACCTTC. The encoded protein is CASSYDQGVGGYTF.

The V call is TRBV5-1, the J call TRBJ2-3, with 8 bases lining up with TRBD2. V shed 0 bases, J shed 8 bases, and the junction held 8 bases outside the gene matches. Germline CDR1 and CDR2: SGHRS and YFSETQ. This CDR3 spans 15 amino acids. The CDR3 loop is CASSLDGGASGTQYF. DNA of the CDR3: TGCGCCAGCAGCTTGGACGGGGGGGCCAGTGGTACGCAGTATTTT.

The sample holds a few counts of this clone. The chain combines TRBV5-8 with TRBJ2-1, with 7 bases identical to TRBD1. V gave up 4 bases and J gave up 5 bases; unmatched junction bases: 3. Germline CDR1 and CDR2: SGHTS and YDEGEE. The CDR3 totals 13 residues. The CDR3 nucleotides are TGTGCCAGCAGCCGGACAGGAGACAATGAGCAGTTCTTC. Translated: CASSRTGDNEQFF.

This chain joins TRBV7-2 and TRBJ2-1; tentative D call: TRBD1 (5 bases). The CDR3 runs to 13 residues. Trimming removed 1 base from V and 8 bases from J, with 9 bases in between. From germline, CDR1 is SGHTA and CDR2 FQGNSA. The CDR3 loop reads CASSLDGAYEQFF. In DNA, the CDR3 is TGTGCCAGCAGCTTAGATGGGGCATATGAGCAGTTCTTC.

In this sample, this clone turned up once. V usage is TRBV6-5 and J usage is TRBJ2-5; 10 nucleotides line up with TRBD2. This CDR3 region has 14 residues. Trimming cost V 6 bases and J 4 bases; bases outside gene matches: 5. The germline gives CDR1 MNHEY, CDR2 SVGAGI. The CDR3 loop is CASRSGRAGETQYF. The CDR3 DNA reads as TGTGCCAGCAGGAGCGGGAGGGCCGGAGAGACCCAGTACTTC.

The chain carries TRBV27 and TRBJ2-5; tentative D call: TRBD2 (5 bases). This CDR3 region has 15 residues. Trimming left V 6 bases short and J 2 bases short, with 16 bases between. The germline V gene has CDR1 MNHEY and CDR2 SMNVEV (reference sequence). Here the CDR3 DNA reads TGTGCCAGCAGCACTGGACTGAACCTTCAAGAGACCCAGTACTTC. The encoded protein is CASSTGLNLQETQYF.

As concerns this clone: Different DNA sequences within this sample yield the same CDR3. The chain uses TRBV5-1 and TRBJ1-1, with D unresolved. The germline CDR1 and CDR2 sequences are SGHRS and YFSETQ. The CDR3 covers 15 residues. V was pared by 0 bases and J by 0 bases, with 9 bases between. CDR3 nucleotide sequence: TGCGCCAGCAGCTTGGCCGCGGGCCTGAACACTGAAGCTTTCTTT. As protein: CASSLAAGLNTEAFF. Using reference TRBV5-1 and TRBJ1-1 for the parts outside the CDR3, the full variable domain is KAGVTQTPRYLIKTRGQQVTLSCSPISGHRSVSWYQQTPGQGLQFLFEYFSETQRNKGNFPGRFSGRQFSNSRSEMNVSTLELGDSALYLCASSLAAGLNTEAFFGQGTRLTVV.

The gene calls are TRBV4-3 and TRBJ2-2; TRBD1 matches at 10 bases. This CDR3 contains 16 residues. With V trimmed by 4 bases and J by 1 base, 3 bases remained unmatched. Germline V gene data show CDR1 as LGHNA and CDR2 as YSLEER. The CDR3 reads CASSLGTGVNTGELFF. For the CDR3, the DNA is TGCGCCAGCAGCCTCGGGACAGGGGTGAACACCGGGGAGCTGTTTTTT.

The V and J genes are TRBV29-1 and TRBJ1-2, with 7 bases identical to TRBD1. The CDR3 is 14 residues long. Trimming at V came to 4 bases and at J to 1 base, leaving 6 bases not matched to a gene. Germline values: CDR1 SQVTM, CDR2 ANQGSEA. The CDR3 loop is CSVVFQGDNYGYTF. The CDR3 bases are TGCAGCGTTGTTTTCCAGGGGGATAACTATGGCTACACCTTC.

This clone was seen a few times. This chain uses TRBV9 with TRBJ2-3; D ambiguous. Trimming took 3 bases from V and 4 from J, leaving 18 bases between them. Per germline, CDR1 SGDLS and CDR2 YYNGEE. This CDR3 comprises 16 residues. The CDR3 sequence is CASSDNYQSKSDTQYF. CDR3 sequence (DNA): TGTGCCAGCAGCGATAACTATCAATCGAAATCAGATACGCAGTATTTT.

V usage is TRBV9 and J usage is TRBJ2-3; the match to TRBD2 covers 10 bases. This CDR3 spans 17 amino acids. CDR1 and CDR2 from the germline V gene are SGDLS and YYNGEE. J lost 0 bases, V lost 4 bases, and 8 bases had no gene match. CDR3 coding DNA: TGTGCCAGCAGCCCCTTAGCGGGAGGCCGAAGCACAGATACGCAGTATTTT. Protein product: CASSPLAGGRSTDTQYF.